One and the same sample provided the 2 T cell receptor beta chains below, sequenced in a study of blood T cell repertoires in COVID-19. Sequenced by immunoSEQ multiplex PCR; TCRdb stores in-frame clones only, minus some. Of tens of thousands of clones listed, 75% to 90% were seen once; the top ten hold approximately 1.6%. Sequenced material: peripheral blood. The source is a human donor with active COVID-19. The donor label of this sample is uncertain.

The gene calls are TRBV9 and TRBJ1-1, with D perhaps TRBD1 (6 bases). CDR3 length: 16 residues. V shed 4 bases and J shed 1 base, with 17 bases lying between them. The germline V gene encodes CDR1 SGDLS and CDR2 YYNGEE. CDR3 region: CASSPRLSRGNTEAFF. The CDR3 bases are TGTGCCAGCAGCCCACGGCTAAGCAGGGGGAACACTGAAGCTTTCTTT.

The chain employs TRBV4-3 and TRBJ1-1; D unclear. Trimming left V 0 bases short and J 1 base short, with 3 bases between. Germline CDR1 reads LGHNA; CDR2 reads YSLEER. CDR3 length: 13 residues. This chain's CDR3 is CASSQDGNTEAFF. CDR3 coding DNA: TGCGCCAGCAGCCAAGACGGGAACACTGAAGCTTTCTTT.